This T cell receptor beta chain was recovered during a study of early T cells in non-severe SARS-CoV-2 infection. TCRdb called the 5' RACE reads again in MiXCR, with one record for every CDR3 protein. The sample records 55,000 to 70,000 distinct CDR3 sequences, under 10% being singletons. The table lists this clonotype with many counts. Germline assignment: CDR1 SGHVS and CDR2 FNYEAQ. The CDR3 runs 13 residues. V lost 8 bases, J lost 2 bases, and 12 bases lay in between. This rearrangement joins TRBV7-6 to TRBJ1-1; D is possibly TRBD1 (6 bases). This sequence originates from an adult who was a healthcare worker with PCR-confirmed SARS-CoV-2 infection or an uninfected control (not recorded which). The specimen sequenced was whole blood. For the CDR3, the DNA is TGTGCCAGCCGGAGACAGGCTAACACTGAAGCTTTCTTT. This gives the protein CASRRQANTEAFF.